This paragraph reports one T cell receptor beta chain. One end of the junction does not line up with germline, which may come from a read error. The sample holds other DNA sequences that translate to the same CDR3. This specimen comes from a study of control samples from healthy donors and cancer patients. Here immunoSEQ multiplex PCR was the method, and the copy in TCRdb shows in-frame clones only, minus some. The sample has fewer than 500,000 clones; 75% to 95% are singletons. Per germline, CDR1 MNHEY and CDR2 SVGEGT. This CDR3 has 18 amino acids. The chain carries TRBV6-2 or TRBV6-3 and TRBJ1-5; D may be TRBD1 (5 bases). The specimen was PBMCs. This TCR came from a middle-aged man with head and neck cancer. Here the CDR3 reads CASSPGVPWGKYDQPQHF. The DNA of the CDR3 is TGCGCCAGCAGTCCCGGCGTTCCATGGGGGAAGTACGATCAGCCCCAGCATTTT.